This T cell receptor (beta chain) was recorded in a study of blood T cells in healthy people across ages. Through a sample-barcoded 5' primer and a J-beta primer mix, a second PCR was run for about 6 to 12 cycles. TCRdb re-called the 5' RACE reads with MiXCR, one entry per CDR3 protein. Of roughly 860,000 distinct CDR3 sequences detected, approximately 59% appear once; the ten largest clones hold about 27%. Germline V lookup: CDR1 MNHEY, CDR2 SMNVEV (reference sequence). This CDR3 is 15 amino acids long. With regard to this clonotype: The target antigen is unknown.

Study-level findings and limits: When set beside aged donors, long-lived donors presented more naive CD4+ cells and higher diversity.

This sequence originates from a man under 40 in good health. The sample taken for sequencing was blood. The rearrangement links TRBV27 to TRBJ2-4; D is possibly TRBD1 or TRBD2 (5 bases each). The J call may not be correct, given that the DNA end is closer to TRBJ2-7. The CDR3 protein is CASRLRGLNSYEQYF. The CDR3 DNA reads as TGTGCCAGCAGACTCCGGGGCCTGAACAGCTACGAGCAGTACTTC.